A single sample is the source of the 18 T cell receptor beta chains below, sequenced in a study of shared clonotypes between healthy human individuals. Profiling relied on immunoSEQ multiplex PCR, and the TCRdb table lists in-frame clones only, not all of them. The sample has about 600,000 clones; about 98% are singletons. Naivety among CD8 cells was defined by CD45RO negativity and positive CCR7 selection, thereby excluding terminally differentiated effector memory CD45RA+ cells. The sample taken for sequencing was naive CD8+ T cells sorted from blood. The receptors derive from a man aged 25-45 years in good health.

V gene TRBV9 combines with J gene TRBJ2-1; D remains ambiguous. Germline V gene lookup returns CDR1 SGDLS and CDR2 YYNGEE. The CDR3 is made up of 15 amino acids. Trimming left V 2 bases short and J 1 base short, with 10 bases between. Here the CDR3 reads CASSVPGASYNEQFF. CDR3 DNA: TGTGCCAGCAGCGTCCCAGGTGCATCCTACAATGAGCAGTTCTTC.

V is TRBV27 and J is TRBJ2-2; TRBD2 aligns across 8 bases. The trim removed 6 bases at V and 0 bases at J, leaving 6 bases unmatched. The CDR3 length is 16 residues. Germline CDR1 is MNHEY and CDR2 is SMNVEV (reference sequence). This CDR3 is CASRENSGTNTGELFF. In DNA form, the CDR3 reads TGTGCCAGCAGGGAAAATAGCGGGACGAACACCGGGGAGCTGTTTTTT.

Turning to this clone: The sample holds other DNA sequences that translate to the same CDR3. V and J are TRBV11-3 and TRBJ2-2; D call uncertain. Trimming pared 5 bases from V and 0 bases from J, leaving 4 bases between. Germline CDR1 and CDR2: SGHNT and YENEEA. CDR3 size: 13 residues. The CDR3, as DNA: TGTGCCAGCAGCCCGCCGAACACCGGGGAGCTGTTTTTT. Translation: CASSPPNTGELFF.

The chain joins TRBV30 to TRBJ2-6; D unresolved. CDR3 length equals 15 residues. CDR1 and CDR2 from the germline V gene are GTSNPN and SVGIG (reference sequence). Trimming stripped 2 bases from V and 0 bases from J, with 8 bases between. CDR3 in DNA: TGTGCCTGGAGTACCGGAGCCTCTGGGGCCAACGTCCTGACTTTC. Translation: CAWSTGASGANVLTF.

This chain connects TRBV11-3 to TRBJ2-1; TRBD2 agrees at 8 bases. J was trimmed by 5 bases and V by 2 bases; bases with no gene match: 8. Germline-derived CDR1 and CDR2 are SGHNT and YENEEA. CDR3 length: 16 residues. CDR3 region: CASSLRKAGVHNEQFF. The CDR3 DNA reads TGTGCCAGCAGCTTAAGGAAAGCGGGAGTTCACAATGAGCAGTTCTTC. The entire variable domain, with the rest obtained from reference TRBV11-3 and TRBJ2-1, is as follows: EAGVVQSPRYKIIEKKQPVAFWCNPISGHNTLYWYLQNLGQGPELLIRYENEEAVDDSQLPKDRFSAERLKGVDSTLKIQPAELGDSAVYLCASSLRKAGVHNEQFFGPGTRLTVL.

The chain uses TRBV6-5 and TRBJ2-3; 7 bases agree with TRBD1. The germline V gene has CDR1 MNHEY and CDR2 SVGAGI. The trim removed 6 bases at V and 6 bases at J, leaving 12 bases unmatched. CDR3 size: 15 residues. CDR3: CASSFGTALWDTQYF. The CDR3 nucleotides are TGTGCCAGCAGCTTCGGGACAGCTCTTTGGGATACGCAGTATTTT.

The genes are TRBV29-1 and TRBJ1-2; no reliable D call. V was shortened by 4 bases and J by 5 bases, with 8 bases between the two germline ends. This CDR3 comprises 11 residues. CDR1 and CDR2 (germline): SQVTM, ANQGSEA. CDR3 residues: CSVGGGYGYTF. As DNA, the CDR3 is TGCAGCGTTGGTGGAGGGTATGGCTACACCTTC.

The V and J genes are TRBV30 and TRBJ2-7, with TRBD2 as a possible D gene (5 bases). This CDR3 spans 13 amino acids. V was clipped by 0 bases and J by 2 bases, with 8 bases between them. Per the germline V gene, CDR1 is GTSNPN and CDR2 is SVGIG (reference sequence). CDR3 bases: TGTGCCTGGAGTGTCGGGGTAGCCTACGAGCAGTACTTC. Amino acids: CAWSVGVAYEQYF.

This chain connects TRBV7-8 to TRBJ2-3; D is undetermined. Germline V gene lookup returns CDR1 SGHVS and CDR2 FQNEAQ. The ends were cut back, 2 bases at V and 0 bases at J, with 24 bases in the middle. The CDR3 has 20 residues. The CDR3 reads CASSLPYIDLDVPSTDTQYF. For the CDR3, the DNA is TGTGCCAGCAGCTTACCGTACATTGACCTGGACGTCCCTAGCACAGATACGCAGTATTTT.

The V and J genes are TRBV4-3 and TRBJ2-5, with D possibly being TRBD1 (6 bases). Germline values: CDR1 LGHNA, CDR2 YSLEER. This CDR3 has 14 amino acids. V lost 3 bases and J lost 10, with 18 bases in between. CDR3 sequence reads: CASSQDPLAGDQYF. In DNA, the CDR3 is TGCGCCAGCAGCCAGGACCCCCTGGCAGGGGACCAGTACTTC.

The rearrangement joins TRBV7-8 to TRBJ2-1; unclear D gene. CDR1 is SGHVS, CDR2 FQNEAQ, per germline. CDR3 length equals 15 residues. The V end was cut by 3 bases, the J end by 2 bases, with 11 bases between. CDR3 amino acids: CASSLSAAAYNEQFF. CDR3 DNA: TGTGCCAGCAGCTTGTCTGCTGCTGCCTACAATGAGCAGTTCTTC.

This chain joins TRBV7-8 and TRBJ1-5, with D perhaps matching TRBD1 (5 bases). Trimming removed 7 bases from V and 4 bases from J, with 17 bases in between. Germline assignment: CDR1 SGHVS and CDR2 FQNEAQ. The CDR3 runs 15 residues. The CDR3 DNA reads TGTGCCAGCACCCAGTGGGGGGGAGGTAATCAGCCCCAGCATTTT. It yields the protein CASTQWGGGNQPQHF. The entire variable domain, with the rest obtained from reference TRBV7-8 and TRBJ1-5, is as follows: GAGVSQSPRYKVAKRGQDVALRCDPISGHVSLFWYQQALGQGPEFLTYFQNEAQLDKSGLPSDRFFAERPEGSVSTLKIQRTQQEDSAVYLCASTQWGGGNQPQHFGDGTRLSIL.

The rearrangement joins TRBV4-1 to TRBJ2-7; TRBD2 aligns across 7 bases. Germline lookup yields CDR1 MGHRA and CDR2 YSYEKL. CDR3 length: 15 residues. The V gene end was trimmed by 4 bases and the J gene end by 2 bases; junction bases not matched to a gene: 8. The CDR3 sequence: CASSPTGTNTYEQYF. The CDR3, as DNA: TGCGCCAGCAGCCCAACCGGGACTAATACCTACGAGCAGTACTTC.

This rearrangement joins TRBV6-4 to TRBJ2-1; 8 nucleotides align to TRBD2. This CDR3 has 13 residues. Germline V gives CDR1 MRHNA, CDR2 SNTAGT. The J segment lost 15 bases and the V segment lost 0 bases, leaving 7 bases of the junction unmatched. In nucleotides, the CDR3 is TGTGCCAGCAGTGACTCGATTAGCGGGAAGCGGTTCTTC. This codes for CASSDSISGKRFF.

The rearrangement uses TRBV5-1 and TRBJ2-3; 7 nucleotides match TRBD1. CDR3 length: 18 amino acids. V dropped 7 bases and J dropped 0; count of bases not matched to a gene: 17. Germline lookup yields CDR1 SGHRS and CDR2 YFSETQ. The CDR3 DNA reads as TGCGCCAGCCCTGTTTTGGACGGTAGACAGGGTAGCACAGATACGCAGTATTTT. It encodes CASPVLDGRQGSTDTQYF.

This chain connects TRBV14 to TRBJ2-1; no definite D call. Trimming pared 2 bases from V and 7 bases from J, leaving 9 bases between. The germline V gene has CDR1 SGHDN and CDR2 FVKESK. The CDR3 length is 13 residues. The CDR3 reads CASSQRGKNEQFF. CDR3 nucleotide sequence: TGTGCCAGCAGCCAACGCGGCAAGAATGAGCAGTTCTTC.

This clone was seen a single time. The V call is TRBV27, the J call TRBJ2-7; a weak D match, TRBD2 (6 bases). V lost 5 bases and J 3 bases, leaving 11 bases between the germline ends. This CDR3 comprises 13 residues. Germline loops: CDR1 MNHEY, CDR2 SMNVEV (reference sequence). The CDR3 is CASSPRGGYEQYF. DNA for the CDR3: TGTGCCAGCAGTCCCCGGGGAGGCTACGAGCAGTACTTC.

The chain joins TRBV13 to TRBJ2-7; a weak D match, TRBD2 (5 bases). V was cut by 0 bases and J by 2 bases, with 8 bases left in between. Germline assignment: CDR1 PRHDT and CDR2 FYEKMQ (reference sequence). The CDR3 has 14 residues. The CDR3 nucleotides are TGTGCCAGCAGCTTAGGGCTAGCCCCCTACGAGCAGTACTTC. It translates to CASSLGLAPYEQYF.